The 7 T cell receptor beta chains listed next were all sequenced from one sample in a study of T-cell reconstitution after alpha-beta-depleted transplantation in children. A TCRbeta library incorporating unique molecular identifiers was prepared. TCRdb used MiXCR to reprocess the PCR reads, holding one entry per CDR3 protein. The table records some 840,000 distinct CDR3 sequences, 15% to 20% of them present only once. The material was PBMCs, mostly from graft donor cells, obtained 360 days after TCRalphabeta/CD19-depleted stem cell transplant. These receptors all come from a male patient aged 5 to 17 who had a stem cell transplant for acute lymphoblastic leukemia, so the T cells may come from the graft donor.

Ten or more counts support this clonotype. The chain has TRBV29-1 and TRBJ2-6; perhaps D is TRBD1 or TRBD2 (6 bases each). With 7 bases removed from V and 1 base from J, the gap between germline ends came to 14 bases. The CDR3 is made up of 15 amino acids. CDR1 and CDR2 (germline): SQVTM, ANQGSEA. CDR3 sequence reads: CSAHEGGSGANVLTF. CDR3 DNA sequence: TGCAGCGCCCACGAGGGGGGATCTGGGGCCAACGTCCTGACTTTC.

This sequence joins TRBV5-5 and TRBJ2-1; D assignment may be TRBD1 or TRBD2 (5 bases each). Trimming took off 6 bases at V and 0 bases at J, with 16 bases between the two ends. CDR1 and CDR2 from the germline V gene are SGHKS and YYEKEE (reference sequence). The CDR3 runs to 16 residues. The CDR3 reads CASKSRTGTSYNEQFF. DNA of the CDR3: TGTGCCAGCAAAAGCAGGACGGGGACCTCCTACAATGAGCAGTTCTTC.

The chain couples TRBV29-1 to TRBJ2-5; D may be TRBD1 (6 bases). The CDR3 loop spans 16 amino acids. V was clipped by 2 bases and J by 1 base, with 17 bases between them. CDR1 is SQVTM, CDR2 ANQGSEA, per germline. CDR3 coding DNA: TGCAGCGTTGAACCCGAGGGGGTACGGTTCCAAGAGACCCAGTACTTC. Translated, it gives CSVEPEGVRFQETQYF.

CDR3 nucleotide sequence: TGTGCCAGCAGGAAGACAGGGGGCAATGAGCAGTTCTTC. It is translated as CASRKTGGNEQFF. V and J are TRBV6-1 and TRBJ2-1; 9 nucleotides match TRBD1. The CDR3 runs 13 residues. V was pared by 6 bases and J by 6 bases, with 3 bases of the junction left unmatched. Germline CDR1 and CDR2: MNHNS and SASEGT.

V and J are TRBV12-3 or TRBV12-4 and TRBJ1-2, with D tentatively TRBD1 (5 bases). V lost 3 bases, J lost 7 bases, and 12 bases lay in between. This CDR3 comprises 13 residues. The CDR3 spells CASSFGGWVGYTF. The CDR3 DNA reads TGTGCCAGCAGTTTCGGGGGGTGGGTTGGCTACACCTTC.

The V gene is TRBV18, the J gene TRBJ2-1; 8 bases line up with TRBD2. The CDR3 consists of 13 residues. From germline, CDR1 is KGHSH and CDR2 LQKENI. Trimming at V came to 2 bases and at J to 8 bases, leaving 2 bases not matched to a gene. CDR3 coding DNA: TGTGCCAGCTCACCAGAACTAGCGGATGAGCAGTTCTTC. The encoded protein is CASSPELADEQFF.

This clonotype was seen more than once but under ten times. This chain links TRBV5-1 with TRBJ2-6; a weak D match, TRBD2 (5 bases). This CDR3 is built from 16 residues. From germline, CDR1 is SGHRS and CDR2 YFSETQ. V was pared by 0 bases and J by 1 base, with 8 bases between. CDR3 coding DNA: TGCGCCAGCAGCTTGGCGGGGAAGTCTGGGGCCAACGTCCTGACTTTC. The encoded protein is CASSLAGKSGANVLTF.